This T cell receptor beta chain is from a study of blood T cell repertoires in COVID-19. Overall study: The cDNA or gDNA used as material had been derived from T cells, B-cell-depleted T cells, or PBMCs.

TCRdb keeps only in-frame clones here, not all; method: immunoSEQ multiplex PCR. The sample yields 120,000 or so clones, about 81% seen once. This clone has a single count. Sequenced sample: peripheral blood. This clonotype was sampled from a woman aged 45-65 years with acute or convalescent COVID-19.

DNA of the CDR3: TGTGCCAGCAGCCAAGATTACTTAGTGGAGACCCAGTACTTC. Translation gives CASSQDYLVETQYF. V is TRBV3-1 (or the pseudogene TRBV3-2) and J is TRBJ2-5, with unresolved D. This CDR3 is 14 amino acids long. V was trimmed by 0 bases and J by 5 bases, leaving 10 bases between them. The V gene's germline CDR1 is LGHDT and CDR2 YNNKEL (reference sequence).